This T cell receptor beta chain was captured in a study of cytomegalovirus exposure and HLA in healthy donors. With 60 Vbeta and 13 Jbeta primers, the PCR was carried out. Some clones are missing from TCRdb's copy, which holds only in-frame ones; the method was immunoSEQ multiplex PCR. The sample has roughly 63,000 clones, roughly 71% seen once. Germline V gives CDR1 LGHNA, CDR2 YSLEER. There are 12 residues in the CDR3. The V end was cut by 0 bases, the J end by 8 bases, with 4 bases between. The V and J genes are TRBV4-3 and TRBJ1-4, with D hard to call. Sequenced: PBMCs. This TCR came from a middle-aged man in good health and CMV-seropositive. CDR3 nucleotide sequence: TGCGCCAGCAGCCAAGACAGGGAAAAACTGTTTTTT. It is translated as CASSQDREKLFF.